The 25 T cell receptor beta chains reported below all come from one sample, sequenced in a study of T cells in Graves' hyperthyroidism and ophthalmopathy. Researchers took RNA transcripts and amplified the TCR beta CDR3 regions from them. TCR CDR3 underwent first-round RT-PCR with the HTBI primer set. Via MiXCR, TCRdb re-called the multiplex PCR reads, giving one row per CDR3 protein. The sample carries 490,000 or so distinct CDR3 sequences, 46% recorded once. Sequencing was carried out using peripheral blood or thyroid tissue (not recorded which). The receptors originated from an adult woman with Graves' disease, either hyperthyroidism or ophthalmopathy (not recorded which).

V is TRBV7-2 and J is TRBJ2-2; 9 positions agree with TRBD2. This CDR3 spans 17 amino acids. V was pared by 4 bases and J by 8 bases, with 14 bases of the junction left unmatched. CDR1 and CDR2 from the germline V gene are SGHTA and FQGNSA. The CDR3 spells CASSSTGDSGRTGELFF. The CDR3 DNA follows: TGTGCCAGCAGCTCAACCGGGGACAGCGGGAGGACAGGGGAGCTGTTTTTT.

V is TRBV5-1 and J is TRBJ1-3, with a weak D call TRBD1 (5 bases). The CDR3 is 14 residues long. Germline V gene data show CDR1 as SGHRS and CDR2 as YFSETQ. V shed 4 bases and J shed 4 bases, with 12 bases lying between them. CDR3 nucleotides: TGCGCCAGCAGCGAAGGGACCGACGGAAACACCATATATTTT. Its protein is CASSEGTDGNTIYF. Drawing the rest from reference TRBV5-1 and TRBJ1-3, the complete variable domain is KAGVTQTPRYLIKTRGQQVTLSCSPISGHRSVSWYQQTPGQGLQFLFEYFSETQRNKGNFPGRFSGRQFSNSRSEMNVSTLELGDSALYLCASSEGTDGNTIYFGEGSWLTVV.

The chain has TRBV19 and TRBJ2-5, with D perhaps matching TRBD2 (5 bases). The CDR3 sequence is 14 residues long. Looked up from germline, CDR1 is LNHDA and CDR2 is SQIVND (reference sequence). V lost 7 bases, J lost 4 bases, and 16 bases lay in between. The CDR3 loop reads CASNVGSGSETQYF. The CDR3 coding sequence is TGTGCCAGTAACGTGGGGAGCGGCTCAGAGACCCAGTACTTC.

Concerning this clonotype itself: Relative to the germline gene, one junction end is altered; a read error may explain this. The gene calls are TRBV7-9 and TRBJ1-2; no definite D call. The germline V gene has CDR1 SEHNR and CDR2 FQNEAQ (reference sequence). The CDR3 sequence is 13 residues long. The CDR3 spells CASSLNEGYGYTF. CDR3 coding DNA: TGCGCCAGCAGCCTAAACGAAGGATATGGCTACACCTTC.

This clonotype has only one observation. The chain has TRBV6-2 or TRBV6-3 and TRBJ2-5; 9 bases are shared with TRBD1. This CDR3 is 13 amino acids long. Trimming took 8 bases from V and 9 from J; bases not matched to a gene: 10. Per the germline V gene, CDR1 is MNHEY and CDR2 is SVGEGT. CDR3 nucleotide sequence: TGTGCCAGCTCGGACAGGGGAGGTCAGCCCCAGTACTTC. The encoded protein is CASSDRGGQPQYF.

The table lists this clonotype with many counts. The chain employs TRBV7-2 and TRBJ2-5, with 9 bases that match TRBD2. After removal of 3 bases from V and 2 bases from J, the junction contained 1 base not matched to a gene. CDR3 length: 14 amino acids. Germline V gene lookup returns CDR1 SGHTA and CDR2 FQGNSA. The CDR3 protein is CASSFTSGQETQYF. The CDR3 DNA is TGTGCCAGCAGCTTCACTAGCGGGCAAGAGACCCAGTACTTC. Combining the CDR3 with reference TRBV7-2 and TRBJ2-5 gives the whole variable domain GAGVSQSPSNKVTEKGKDVELRCDPISGHTALYWYRQSLGQGLEFLIYFQGNSAPDKSGLPSDRFSAERTGGSVSTLTIQRTQQEDSAVYLCASSFTSGQETQYFGPGTRLLVL.

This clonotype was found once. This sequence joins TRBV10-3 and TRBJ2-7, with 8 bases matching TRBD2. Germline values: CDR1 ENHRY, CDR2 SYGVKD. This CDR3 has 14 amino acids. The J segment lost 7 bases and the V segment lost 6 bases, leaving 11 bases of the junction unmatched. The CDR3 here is CAIRATSEVREQYF. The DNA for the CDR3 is TGTGCCATCAGAGCGACTAGCGAGGTGAGGGAGCAGTACTTC.

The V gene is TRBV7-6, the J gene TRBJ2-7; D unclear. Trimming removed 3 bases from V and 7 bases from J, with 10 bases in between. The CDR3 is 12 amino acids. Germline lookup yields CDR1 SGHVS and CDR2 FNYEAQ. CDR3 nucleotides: TGTGCCAGCAGCTTCAGCCCCGGAGAGCAGTACTTC. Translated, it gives CASSFSPGEQYF.

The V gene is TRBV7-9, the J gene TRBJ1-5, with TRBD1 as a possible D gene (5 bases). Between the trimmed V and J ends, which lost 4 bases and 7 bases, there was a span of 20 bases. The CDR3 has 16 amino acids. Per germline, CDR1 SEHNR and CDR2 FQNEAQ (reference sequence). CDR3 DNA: TGTGCCAGCAGCTACGGGACTAAGGGACCAGGGCAGCCCCAGCATTTT. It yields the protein CASSYGTKGPGQPQHF.

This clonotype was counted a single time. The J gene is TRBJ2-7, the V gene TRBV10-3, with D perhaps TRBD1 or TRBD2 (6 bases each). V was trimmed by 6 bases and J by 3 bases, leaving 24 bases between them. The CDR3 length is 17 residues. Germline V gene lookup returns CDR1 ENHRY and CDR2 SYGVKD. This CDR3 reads CAIRGGSFRDSDYEQYF. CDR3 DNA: TGTGCCATCAGAGGGGGGAGCTTTCGGGACTCCGACTACGAGCAGTACTTC.

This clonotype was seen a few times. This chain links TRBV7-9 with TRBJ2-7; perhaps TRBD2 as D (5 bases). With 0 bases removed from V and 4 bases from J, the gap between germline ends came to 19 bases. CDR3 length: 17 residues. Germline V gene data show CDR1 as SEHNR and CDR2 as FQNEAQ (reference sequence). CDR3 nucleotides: TGTGCCAGCAGCTTAGCGCTTAGAGGGCCAACCAATTACGAGCAGTACTTC. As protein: CASSLALRGPTNYEQYF.

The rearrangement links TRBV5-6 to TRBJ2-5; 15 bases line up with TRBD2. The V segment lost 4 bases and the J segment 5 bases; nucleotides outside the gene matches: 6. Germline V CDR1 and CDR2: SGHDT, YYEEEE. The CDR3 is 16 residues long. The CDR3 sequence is CASSDGLAGGRETQYF. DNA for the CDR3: TGTGCCAGCAGCGATGGACTAGCGGGAGGGCGGGAGACCCAGTACTTC.

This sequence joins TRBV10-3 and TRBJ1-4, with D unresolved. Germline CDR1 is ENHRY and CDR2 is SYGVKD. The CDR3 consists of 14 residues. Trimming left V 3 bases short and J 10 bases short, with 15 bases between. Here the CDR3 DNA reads TGTGCCATCAGTGAAGACTGGGGAGGCGGAAAACTGTTTTTT. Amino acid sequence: CAISEDWGGGKLFF.

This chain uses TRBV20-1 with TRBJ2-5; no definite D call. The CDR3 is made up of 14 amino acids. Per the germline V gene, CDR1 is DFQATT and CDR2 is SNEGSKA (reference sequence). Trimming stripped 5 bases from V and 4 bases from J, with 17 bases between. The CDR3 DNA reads TGCAGTGCTCGCTTGACGGAGAACCTAGAGACCCAGTACTTC. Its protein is CSARLTENLETQYF.

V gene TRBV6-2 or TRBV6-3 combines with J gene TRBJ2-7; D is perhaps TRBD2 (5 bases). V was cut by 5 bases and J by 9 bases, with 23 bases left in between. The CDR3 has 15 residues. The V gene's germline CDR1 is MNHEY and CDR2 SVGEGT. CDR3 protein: CASSTRGRSEWAQYF. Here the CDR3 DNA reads TGTGCCAGCAGTACCCGGGGTCGTTCTGAGTGGGCGCAGTACTTC.

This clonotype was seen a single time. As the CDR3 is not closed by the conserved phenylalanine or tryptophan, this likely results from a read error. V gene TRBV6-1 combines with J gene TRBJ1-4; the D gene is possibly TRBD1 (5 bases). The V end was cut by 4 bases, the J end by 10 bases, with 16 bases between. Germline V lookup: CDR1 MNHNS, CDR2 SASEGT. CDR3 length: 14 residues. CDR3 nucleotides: TGTGCCAGCAGTGGACCAGGGCTTTCAGGAAAACTGTTTCTT. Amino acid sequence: CASSGPGLSGKLFL.

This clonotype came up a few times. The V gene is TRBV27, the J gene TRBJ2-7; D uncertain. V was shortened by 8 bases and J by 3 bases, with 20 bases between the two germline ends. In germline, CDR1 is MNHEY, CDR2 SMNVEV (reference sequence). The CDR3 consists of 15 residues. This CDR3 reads CASSPSSGWDYEQYF. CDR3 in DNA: TGTGCCAGCTCACCATCGTCCGGGTGGGACTACGAGCAGTACTTC.

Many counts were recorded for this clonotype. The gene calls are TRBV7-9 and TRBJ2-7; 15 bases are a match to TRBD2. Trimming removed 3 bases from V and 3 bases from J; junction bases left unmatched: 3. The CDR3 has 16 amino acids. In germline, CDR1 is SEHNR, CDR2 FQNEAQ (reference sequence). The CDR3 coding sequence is TGTGCCAGCAGCTTGGGGACTAGCGGGAGGATCTACGAGCAGTACTTC. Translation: CASSLGTSGRIYEQYF.

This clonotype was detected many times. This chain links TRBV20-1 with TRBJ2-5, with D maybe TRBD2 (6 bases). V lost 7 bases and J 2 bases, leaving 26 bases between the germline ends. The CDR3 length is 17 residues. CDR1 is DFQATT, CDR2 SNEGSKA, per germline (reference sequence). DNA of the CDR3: TGCAGTGTCAGCCCGAAGGGAGCGGGCGCACGTCAAGAGACCCAGTACTTC. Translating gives CSVSPKGAGARQETQYF.

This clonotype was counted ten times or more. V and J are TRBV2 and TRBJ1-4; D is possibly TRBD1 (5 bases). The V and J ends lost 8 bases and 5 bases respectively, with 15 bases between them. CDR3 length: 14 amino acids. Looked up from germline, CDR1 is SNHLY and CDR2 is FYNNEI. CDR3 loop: CASRRGPVNEKLFF. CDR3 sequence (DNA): TGTGCCAGCCGGAGGGGCCCAGTAAATGAAAAACTGTTTTTT.

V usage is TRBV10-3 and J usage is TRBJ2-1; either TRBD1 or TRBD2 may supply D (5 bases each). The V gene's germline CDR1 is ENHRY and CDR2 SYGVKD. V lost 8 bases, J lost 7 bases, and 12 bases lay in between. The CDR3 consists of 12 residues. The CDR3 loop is CAIGDPKNEQFF. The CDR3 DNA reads TGTGCCATCGGGGACCCCAAGAATGAGCAGTTCTTC.

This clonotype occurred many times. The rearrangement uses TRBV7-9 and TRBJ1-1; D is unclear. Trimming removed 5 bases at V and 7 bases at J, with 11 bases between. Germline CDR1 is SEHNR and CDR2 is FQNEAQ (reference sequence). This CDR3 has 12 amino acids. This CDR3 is CASSPLGIEAFF. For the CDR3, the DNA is TGTGCCAGCAGCCCGCTTGGGATTGAAGCTTTCTTT.

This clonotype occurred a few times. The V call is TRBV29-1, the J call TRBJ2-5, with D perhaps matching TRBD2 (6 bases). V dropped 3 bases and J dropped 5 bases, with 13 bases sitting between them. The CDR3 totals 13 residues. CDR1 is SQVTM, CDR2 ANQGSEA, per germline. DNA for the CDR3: TGCAGCGTTGATCTCGGGAGTCGTGAGACCCAGTACTTC. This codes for CSVDLGSRETQYF.

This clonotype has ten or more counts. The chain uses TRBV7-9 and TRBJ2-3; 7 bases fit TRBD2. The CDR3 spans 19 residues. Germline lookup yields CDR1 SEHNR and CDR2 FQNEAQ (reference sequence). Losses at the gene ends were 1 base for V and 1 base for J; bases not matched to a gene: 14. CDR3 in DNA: TGTGCCAGCAGCTTAGGGACCTGGGGAGGGAGTTCTGGCACAGATACGCAGTATTTT. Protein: CASSLGTWGGSSGTDTQYF.

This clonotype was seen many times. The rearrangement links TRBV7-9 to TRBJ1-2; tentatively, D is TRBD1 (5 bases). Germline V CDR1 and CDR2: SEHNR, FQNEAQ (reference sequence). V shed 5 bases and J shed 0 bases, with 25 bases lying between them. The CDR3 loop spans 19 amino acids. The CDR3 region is CASSALPGLRNLSNYGYTF. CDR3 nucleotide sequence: TGTGCCAGCAGCGCCTTACCGGGACTACGTAACCTCTCTAACTATGGCTACACCTTC. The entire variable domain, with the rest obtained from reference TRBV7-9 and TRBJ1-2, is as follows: DTGVSQNPRHKITKRGQNVTFRCDPISEHNRLYWYRQTLGQGPEFLTYFQNEAQLEKSRLLSDRFSAERPKGSFSTLEIQRTEQGDSAMYLCASSALPGLRNLSNYGYTFGSGTRLTVV.